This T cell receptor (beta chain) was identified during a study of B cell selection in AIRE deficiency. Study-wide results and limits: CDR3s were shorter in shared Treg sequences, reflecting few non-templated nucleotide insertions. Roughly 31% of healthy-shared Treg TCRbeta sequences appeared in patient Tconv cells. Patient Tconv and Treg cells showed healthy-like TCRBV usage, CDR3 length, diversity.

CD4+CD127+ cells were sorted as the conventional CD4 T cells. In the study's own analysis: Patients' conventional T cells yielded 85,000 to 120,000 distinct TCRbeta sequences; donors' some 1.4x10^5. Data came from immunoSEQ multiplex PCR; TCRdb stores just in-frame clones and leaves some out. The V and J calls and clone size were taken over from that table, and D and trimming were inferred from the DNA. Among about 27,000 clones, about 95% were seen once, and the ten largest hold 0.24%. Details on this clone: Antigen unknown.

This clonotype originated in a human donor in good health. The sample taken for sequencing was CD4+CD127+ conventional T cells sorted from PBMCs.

CDR3 sequence reads: CASSLSDTQYF. The CDR3 nucleotides are TGTGCCAGCAGCTTGAGCGATACGCAGTATTTT. This chain links TRBV13 with TRBJ2-3, with D hard to call. The germline V gene encodes CDR1 PRHDT and CDR2 FYEKMQ (reference sequence). Trimming cost V 3 bases and J 6 bases, with 4 bases left between them. This CDR3 comprises 11 residues.